The clone carrying this T cell receptor (beta chain) was detected a few times. The germline V gene encodes CDR1 MNHEY and CDR2 SMNVEV (reference sequence). This CDR3 has 15 amino acids. Trimming took 5 bases from V and 7 from J, leaving 20 bases between them. MiXCR was run by TCRdb on the RT-PCR reads, yielding one entry per CDR3 protein. The table has around 790,000 distinct CDR3 sequences, 21% seen once. The sample originates from a study of response to subunit inactivated influenza vaccine. This material consisted of PBMCs from blood, taken 5 days after vaccination. This chain joins TRBV27 and TRBJ2-5, with D perhaps being TRBD1 or TRBD2 (7 bases each). The receptor was isolated from a man in his forties or fifties who received an inactivated influenza vaccine. The DNA of the CDR3 is TGTGCCAGCAGTGTAGGACAGGCTGGGGGGGGGACCCAGTACTTC. This gives the protein CASSVGQAGGGTQYF.